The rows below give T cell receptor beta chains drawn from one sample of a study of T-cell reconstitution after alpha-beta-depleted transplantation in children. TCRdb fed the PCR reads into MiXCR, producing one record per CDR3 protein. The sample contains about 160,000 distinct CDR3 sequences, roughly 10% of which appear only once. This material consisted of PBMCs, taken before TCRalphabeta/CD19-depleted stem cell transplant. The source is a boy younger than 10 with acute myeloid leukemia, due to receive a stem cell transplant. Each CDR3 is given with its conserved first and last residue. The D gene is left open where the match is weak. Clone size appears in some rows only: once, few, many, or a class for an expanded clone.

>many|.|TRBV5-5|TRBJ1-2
TGTGCCAGCAGCTTGGTGGGGGGACCAGACCATGGCTACACCTTC
CASSLVGGPDHGYTF
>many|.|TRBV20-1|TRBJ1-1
TGCAGTGCTATGAGTCTCCGGACCATGAACACTGAAGCTTTCTTT
CSAMSLRTMNTEAFF
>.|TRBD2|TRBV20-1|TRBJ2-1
TGCAGTGCTAGAGTAGCGGGAGGATCCTCGAGCTCCTACAATGAGCAGTTCTTC
CSARVAGGSSSSYNEQFF
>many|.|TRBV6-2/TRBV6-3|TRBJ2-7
TGTGCCAGCAGTTACGGAACCTACGAGCAGTACTTC
CASSYGTYEQYF
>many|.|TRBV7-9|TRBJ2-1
TGTGCCAGCAGCTTAGGTGAGAGCTCCTACAATGAGCAGTTCTTC
CASSLGESSYNEQFF
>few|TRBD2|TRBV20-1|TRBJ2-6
TGCAGTGCTAGGGAAGTAGCGGGAGGGCCTGGGGCCAACGTCCTGACTTTC
CSAREVAGGPGANVLTF
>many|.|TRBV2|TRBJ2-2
TGTGCCAGCAGTGAAGCCCAACTATTGAACACCGGGGAGCTGTTTTTT
CASSEAQLLNTGELFF
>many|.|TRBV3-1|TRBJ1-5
TGTGCCAGCAGCCACCACAATCAGCCCCAGCATTTT
CASSHHNQPQHF
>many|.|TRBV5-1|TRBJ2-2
TGCGCCAGCAGCTCGCCTCTTAACACGAACACCGGGGAGCTGTTTTTT
CASSSPLNTNTGELFF
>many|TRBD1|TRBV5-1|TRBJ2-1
TGCGCCAGCAGCTTGCCGCGGGGACAGGGGTACAATGAGCAGTTCTTC
CASSLPRGQGYNEQFF
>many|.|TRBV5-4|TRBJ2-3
TGTGCCAGCAGCTTATTTCAGGGTTTTCGTACAGATACGCAGTATTTT
CASSLFQGFRTDTQYF
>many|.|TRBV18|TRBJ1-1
TGTGCCAGCTCGCCAGTCATGAACACTGAAGCTTTCTTT
CASSPVMNTEAFF
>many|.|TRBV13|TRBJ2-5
TGTGCCAGCAGCTCCTCGGCTGAAGAGACCCAGTACTTC
CASSSSAEETQYF
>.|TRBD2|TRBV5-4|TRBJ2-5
TGTGCCAGCAGCATTCCCGGGACTAGCGGGGGAGAGACCCAGTACTTC
CASSIPGTSGGETQYF
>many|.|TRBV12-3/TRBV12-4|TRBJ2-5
TGTGCCAGCAGTTTTCAGGGGCCCCAAGAGACCCAGTACTTC
CASSFQGPQETQYF
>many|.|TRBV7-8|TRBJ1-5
TGTGCCAGCAGCTCGTACCCTCAGGAGTATAGCAATCAGCCCCAGCATTTT
CASSSYPQEYSNQPQHF
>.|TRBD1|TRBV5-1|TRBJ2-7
TGCGCCAGCAGCTCAAACAGGGGGCGTCGGTACGAGCAGTACTTC
CASSSNRGRRYEQYF
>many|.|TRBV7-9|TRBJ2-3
TGTGCCAGCAGTACCGGGTTGAGCGTTACGCAGTATTTT
CASSTGLSVTQYF
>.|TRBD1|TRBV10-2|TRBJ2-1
TGCGCCAGCGGGACAGCCCTAACCTACAATGAGCAGTTCTTC
CASGTALTYNEQFF
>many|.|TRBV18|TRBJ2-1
TGTGCCAGCTCACCACTTTCCGGTGAGCAGTTCTTC
CASSPLSGEQFF
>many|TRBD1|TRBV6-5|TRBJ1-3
TGTGCCAGCAGTTACGGGGGACAGCTCTACTCTGGAAACACCATATATTTT
CASSYGGQLYSGNTIYF
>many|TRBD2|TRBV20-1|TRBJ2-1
TGCAGATTGGGCCTAGCGGGAGGGAACAATGAGCAGTTCTTC
CRLGLAGGNNEQFF
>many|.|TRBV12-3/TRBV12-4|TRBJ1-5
TGTGCCAGCAGTTTAGAATGGGGATTGCATCAGCCCCAGCATTTT
CASSLEWGLHQPQHF
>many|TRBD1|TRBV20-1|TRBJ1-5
TGCAGTCGGACAGGCCACTATAGCAATCAGCCCCAGCATTTT
CSRTGHYSNQPQHF
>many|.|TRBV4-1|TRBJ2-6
TGCGCCAGCAGCCAAGCTGGGGGAGCCGGGGCCAACGTCCTGACTTTC
CASSQAGGAGANVLTF
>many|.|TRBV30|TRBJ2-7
TGTGCCTGGTCAACAGCCCTCGGGGGCGAGCAGTACTTC
CAWSTALGGEQYF
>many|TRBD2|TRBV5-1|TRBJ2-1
TGCGCCAGCAGCCTCAGAGGGCTAGCGGGGGACAATGAGCAGTTCTTC
CASSLRGLAGDNEQFF
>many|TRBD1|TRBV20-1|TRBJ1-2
TGCAGTGCCAAAGACAGGGGAGGAGAATATGGCTACACCTTC
CSAKDRGGEYGYTF
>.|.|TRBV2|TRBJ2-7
TGTGCCAGCAGTCCTAAACGACAGGTCTCTAGCGAGCAGTACTTC
CASSPKRQVSSEQYF
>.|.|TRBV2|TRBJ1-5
TGTGCCAGCAGGACCGGACGGACTATGCAGCCCCAGCATTTT
CASRTGRTMQPQHF
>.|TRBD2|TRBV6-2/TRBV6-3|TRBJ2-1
TGTGCCAGCAGTTCAAGACTAGCGGGGGGGCCCTATGAGCAGTTCTTC
CASSSRLAGGPYEQFF
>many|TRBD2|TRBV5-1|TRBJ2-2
TGCGCCAGTACTAGCGGGCCACCCGGGGAGCTGTTTTTT
CASTSGPPGELFF